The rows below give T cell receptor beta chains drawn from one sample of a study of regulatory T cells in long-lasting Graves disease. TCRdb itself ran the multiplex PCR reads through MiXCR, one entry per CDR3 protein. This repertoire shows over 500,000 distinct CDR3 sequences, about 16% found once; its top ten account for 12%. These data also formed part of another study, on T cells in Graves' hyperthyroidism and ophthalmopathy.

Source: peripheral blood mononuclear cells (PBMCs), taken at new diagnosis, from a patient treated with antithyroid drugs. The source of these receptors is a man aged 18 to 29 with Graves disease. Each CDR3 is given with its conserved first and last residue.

cdr3_aa: CASSGQGRGETQYF; v_call: TRBV2; j_call: TRBJ2-5; cdr3_length: 14
cdr3_aa: CASSNREVADTQYF; v_call: TRBV5-1; j_call: TRBJ2-3; cdr3_length: 14
cdr3_aa: CAQECGQGAHQPQHF; v_call: TRBV30; j_call: TRBJ1-5; cdr3_length: 15
cdr3_aa: CAWSPTGTGELFF; v_call: TRBV30; j_call: TRBJ2-2; cdr3_length: 13
cdr3_aa: CASSLGTIAYEQYF; v_call: TRBV5-8; j_call: TRBJ2-7; cdr3_length: 14
cdr3_aa: CASSEDRVEKLFF; v_call: TRBV2; j_call: TRBJ1-4; cdr3_length: 13
cdr3_aa: CASSLWAGVPQHF; v_call: TRBV12-3/TRBV12-4; j_call: TRBJ1-5; cdr3_length: 13
cdr3_aa: CASSPSPGTLGYTF; v_call: TRBV7-8; j_call: TRBJ1-2; cdr3_length: 14
cdr3_aa: CASSEQGGYGYTF; v_call: TRBV25-1; j_call: TRBJ1-2; cdr3_length: 13
cdr3_aa: CASSKQGGSYEQYF; v_call: TRBV7-9; j_call: TRBJ2-7; cdr3_length: 14
cdr3_aa: CASSLYQQGSADTQYF; v_call: TRBV5-1; j_call: TRBJ2-3; cdr3_length: 16
cdr3_aa: CATSEAGTYTDTQYF; v_call: TRBV24-1; j_call: TRBJ2-3; cdr3_length: 15
cdr3_aa: CASSLAVAGVDTQYF; v_call: TRBV7-2; j_call: TRBJ2-3; cdr3_length: 15
cdr3_aa: CSALGQDKAYEQYF; v_call: TRBV20-1; j_call: TRBJ2-7; cdr3_length: 14
cdr3_aa: CSVLTGADYGYTF; v_call: TRBV29-1; j_call: TRBJ1-2; cdr3_length: 13
cdr3_aa: CASSTGTGLSYNEQFF; v_call: TRBV5-5; j_call: TRBJ2-1; cdr3_length: 16
cdr3_aa: CASSLARDMDTEAFF; v_call: TRBV28; j_call: TRBJ1-1; cdr3_length: 15
cdr3_aa: CAWNRGFYEQYF; v_call: TRBV30; j_call: TRBJ2-7; cdr3_length: 12
cdr3_aa: CASNPFGVGTDTQYF; v_call: TRBV12-3/TRBV12-4; j_call: TRBJ2-3; cdr3_length: 15
cdr3_aa: CASSLAFRESNQPQHF; v_call: TRBV7-2; j_call: TRBJ1-5; cdr3_length: 16
cdr3_aa: CASRTGQGLGYTF; v_call: TRBV2; j_call: TRBJ1-2; cdr3_length: 13
cdr3_aa: CASSAEEQAYGYTF; v_call: TRBV18; j_call: TRBJ1-2; cdr3_length: 14
cdr3_aa: CASSLGWTSGATDTQYF; v_call: TRBV7-9; j_call: TRBJ2-3; cdr3_length: 17
cdr3_aa: CASSPDRAYTGELFF; v_call: TRBV5-1; j_call: TRBJ2-2; cdr3_length: 15
cdr3_aa: CAWSGGSDEQYF; v_call: TRBV30; j_call: TRBJ2-7; cdr3_length: 12
cdr3_aa: CASSHSGDEQFF; v_call: TRBV27; j_call: TRBJ2-1; cdr3_length: 12
cdr3_aa: CASRNSGQGAGEQFF; v_call: TRBV25-1; j_call: TRBJ2-1; cdr3_length: 15
cdr3_aa: CASSRQLAGESYEQYF; v_call: TRBV27; j_call: TRBJ2-7; cdr3_length: 16
cdr3_aa: CANSLEGTGPNTEAFF; v_call: TRBV5-1; j_call: TRBJ1-1; cdr3_length: 16
cdr3_aa: CAITGGGNQPQHF; v_call: TRBV10-3; j_call: TRBJ1-5; cdr3_length: 13
cdr3_aa: CSARHRGITEAFF; v_call: TRBV20-1; j_call: TRBJ1-1; cdr3_length: 13
cdr3_aa: CASSSKRQGIYGYTF; v_call: TRBV27; j_call: TRBJ1-2; cdr3_length: 15
cdr3_aa: CASSLVGTGYIYGYTF; v_call: TRBV7-2; j_call: TRBJ1-2; cdr3_length: 16
cdr3_aa: CASSFLRLEGGDTQYF; v_call: TRBV6-5; j_call: TRBJ2-3; cdr3_length: 16
cdr3_aa: CVTQPGTRWETQYF; v_call: TRBV19; j_call: -; cdr3_length: 14
cdr3_aa: CASSGMNTEAFF; v_call: TRBV3-1; j_call: TRBJ1-1; cdr3_length: 12
cdr3_aa: CASSSSRSSGREETQYF; v_call: TRBV5-1; j_call: TRBJ2-5; cdr3_length: 17